The source of this T cell receptor beta chain is a study of T cells expressing NK-cell markers. Study in general: Sequencing covered eight donors, seven HCMV-seropositive and one seronegative.

From its re-call of the 5' RACE reads, TCRdb lists each CDR3 protein once, without DNA. The listing contains more than 250,000 distinct CDR3 sequences. CDR3 length: 18 amino acids. Study results and caveats: Several donors likewise had their CD3+CD56-NKG2C+ fraction led by these clonotypes. Questions lingered over whether expanded NKG2C+ T cell clones were HCMV-specific. CD8+ T cells in 5 or 6 donors included dominant NKG2C+ clonotypes at roughly 1.0-8%.

A note on this clonotype: Its specificity is unknown.

The source material was blood T cells: a sorted CD56 or NKG2C T cell subset, CD4+ or CD8+ T cells, or bulk PBMC T cells (not recorded which). This clonotype was sampled from a man aged 18 to 29 in good health. The V and J genes are TRBV12-3 or TRBV12-4 and TRBJ2-6. The CDR3 sequence is CASSLQATPLSGANVLTF.